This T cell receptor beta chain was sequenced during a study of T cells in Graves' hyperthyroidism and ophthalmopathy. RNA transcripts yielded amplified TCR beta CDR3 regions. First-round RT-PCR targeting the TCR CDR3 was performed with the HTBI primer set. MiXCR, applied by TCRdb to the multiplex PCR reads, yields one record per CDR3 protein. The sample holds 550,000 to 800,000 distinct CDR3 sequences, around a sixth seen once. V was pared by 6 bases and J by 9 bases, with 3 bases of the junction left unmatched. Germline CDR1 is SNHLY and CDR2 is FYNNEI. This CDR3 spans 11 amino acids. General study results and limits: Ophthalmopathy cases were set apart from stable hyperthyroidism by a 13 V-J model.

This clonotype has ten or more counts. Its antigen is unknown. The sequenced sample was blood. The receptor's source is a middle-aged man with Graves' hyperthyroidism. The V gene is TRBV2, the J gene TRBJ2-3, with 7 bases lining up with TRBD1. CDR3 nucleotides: TGTGCCAGCAGATGGGACAGAACGCAGTATTTT. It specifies CASRWDRTQYF.